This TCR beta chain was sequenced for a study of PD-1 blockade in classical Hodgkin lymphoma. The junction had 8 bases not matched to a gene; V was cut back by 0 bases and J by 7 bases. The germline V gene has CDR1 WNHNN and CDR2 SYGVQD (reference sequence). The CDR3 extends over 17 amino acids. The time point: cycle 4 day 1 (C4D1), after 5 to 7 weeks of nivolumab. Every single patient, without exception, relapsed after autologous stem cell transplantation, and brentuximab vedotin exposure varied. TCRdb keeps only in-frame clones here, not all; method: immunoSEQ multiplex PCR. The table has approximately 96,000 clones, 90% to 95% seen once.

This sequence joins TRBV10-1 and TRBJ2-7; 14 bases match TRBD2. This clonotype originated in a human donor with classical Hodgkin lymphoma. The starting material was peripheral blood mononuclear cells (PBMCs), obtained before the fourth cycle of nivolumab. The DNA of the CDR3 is TGCGCCAGCAGTGAGTCGTCGGGACTAGCGGGAGCCGGTGAGCAGTACTTC. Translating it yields CASSESSGLAGAGEQYF.